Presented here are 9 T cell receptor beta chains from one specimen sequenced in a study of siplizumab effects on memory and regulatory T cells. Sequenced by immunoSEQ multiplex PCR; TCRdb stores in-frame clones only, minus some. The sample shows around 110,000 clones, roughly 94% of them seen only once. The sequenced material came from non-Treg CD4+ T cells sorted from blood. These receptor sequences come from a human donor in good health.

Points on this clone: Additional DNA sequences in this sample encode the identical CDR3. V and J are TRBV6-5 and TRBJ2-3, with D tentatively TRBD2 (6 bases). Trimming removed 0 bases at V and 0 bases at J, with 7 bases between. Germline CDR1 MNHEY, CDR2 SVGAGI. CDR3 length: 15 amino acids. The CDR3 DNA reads TGTGCCAGCAGTTACTCAGGGACTAGCACAGATACGCAGTATTTT. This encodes CASSYSGTSTDTQYF.

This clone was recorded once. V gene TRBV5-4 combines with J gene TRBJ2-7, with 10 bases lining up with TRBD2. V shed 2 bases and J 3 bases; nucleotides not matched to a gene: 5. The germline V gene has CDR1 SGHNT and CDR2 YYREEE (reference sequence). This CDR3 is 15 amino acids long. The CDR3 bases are TGTGCCAGCAGCTTAGGAATAGCGGGAGGCTACGAGCAGTACTTC. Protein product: CASSLGIAGGYEQYF.

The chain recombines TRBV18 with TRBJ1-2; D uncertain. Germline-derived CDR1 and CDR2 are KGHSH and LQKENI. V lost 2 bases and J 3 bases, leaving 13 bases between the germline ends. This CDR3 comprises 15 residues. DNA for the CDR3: TGTGCCAGCTCACCAGTATCGGGTTCCGACTATGGCTACACCTTC. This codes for CASSPVSGSDYGYTF.

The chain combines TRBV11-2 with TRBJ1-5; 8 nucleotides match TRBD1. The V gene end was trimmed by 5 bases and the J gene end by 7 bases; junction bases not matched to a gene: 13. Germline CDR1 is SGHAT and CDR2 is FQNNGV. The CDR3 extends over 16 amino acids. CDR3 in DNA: TGTGCCAGCAGCCCACGAGTGGACAGGGCGTTGCAGCCCCAGCATTTT. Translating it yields CASSPRVDRALQPQHF.

The CDR3 sequence: CASRQRRGLSTDTQYF. CDR3 nucleotides: TGTGCCAGCAGACAGAGGCGGGGCCTTAGCACAGATACGCAGTATTTT. The chain carries TRBV7-8 and TRBJ2-3; D is possibly TRBD2 (6 bases). The germline V and J ends were trimmed by 6 bases and 0 bases, with 16 bases remaining between them. Per germline, CDR1 SGHVS and CDR2 FQNEAQ. The CDR3 consists of 16 residues. Combining the CDR3 with reference TRBV7-8 and TRBJ2-3 gives the whole variable domain GAGVSQSPRYKVAKRGQDVALRCDPISGHVSLFWYQQALGQGPEFLTYFQNEAQLDKSGLPSDRFFAERPEGSVSTLKIQRTQQEDSAVYLCASRQRRGLSTDTQYFGPGTRLTVL.

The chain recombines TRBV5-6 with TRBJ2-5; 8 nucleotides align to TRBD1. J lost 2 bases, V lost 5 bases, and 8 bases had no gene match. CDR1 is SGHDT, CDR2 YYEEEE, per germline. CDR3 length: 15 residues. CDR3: CASSPDRGIQETQYF. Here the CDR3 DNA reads TGTGCCAGCAGTCCAGACAGGGGAATACAAGAGACCCAGTACTTC.

The CDR3 region is CASSLDRGNVNEQFF. CDR3 nucleotides: TGTGCCAGCAGCTTGGACAGGGGCAACGTCAATGAGCAGTTCTTC. This chain connects TRBV7-3 to TRBJ2-1; the match to TRBD1 covers 9 bases. The CDR3 spans 15 residues. Per the germline V gene, CDR1 is SGHTA and CDR2 is FQGTGA. The V segment lost 3 bases and the J segment 6 bases; nucleotides outside the gene matches: 6.

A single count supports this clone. The CDR3 protein is CASSLSSNLNSPLHF. CDR3 nucleotide sequence: TGTGCCAGCAGCCTTAGTAGCAACCTTAATTCACCCCTCCACTTT. The chain recombines TRBV7-8 with TRBJ1-6, with no clear D. The V gene's germline CDR1 is SGHVS and CDR2 FQNEAQ. CDR3 size: 15 residues. V was cut by 5 bases and J by 6 bases, with 14 bases left in between.

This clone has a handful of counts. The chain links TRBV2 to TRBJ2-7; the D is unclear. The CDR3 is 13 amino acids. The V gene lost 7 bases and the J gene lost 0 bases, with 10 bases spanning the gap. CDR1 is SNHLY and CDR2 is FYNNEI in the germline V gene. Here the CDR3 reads CASISDGSYEQYF. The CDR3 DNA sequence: TGTGCCAGCATCTCGGACGGCTCCTACGAGCAGTACTTC.